This TCR beta chain was sequenced during a study of naive and memory T cell subsets. Alpha and beta constant region primers primed reverse transcription for blood and skin samples. MiXCR was run by TCRdb on the UMI-ligation and nested PCR reads, yielding one entry per CDR3 protein. The table includes about 18,000 distinct CDR3 sequences, roughly 9% detected once. This clonotype was seen repeatedly, ten times or more. Indicated treatment: skin biopsy from PPD injection site in Mantoux-positive individual. Unsorted total RNA, about 1 to 1000 ng, was DNase treated before reverse transcription. With 6 bases clipped from V and 4 bases from J, the junction kept 6 bases outside the gene matches. Germline CDR1 and CDR2: SGHVS and FQNEAQ. This CDR3 spans 14 amino acids.

The gene calls are TRBV7-8 and TRBJ1-5; 7 positions agree with TRBD1. The sequence was collected from an adult in good health. The source material was skin, sampled from a tuberculin skin test site. CDR3 loop: CASRSTGENQPQHF. DNA of the CDR3: TGTGCCAGCAGATCAACAGGGGAAAATCAGCCCCAGCATTTT. The full variable domain, rest sourced from reference TRBV7-8 and TRBJ1-5, is GAGVSQSPRYKVAKRGQDVALRCDPISGHVSLFWYQQALGQGPEFLTYFQNEAQLDKSGLPSDRFFAERPEGSVSTLKIQRTQQEDSAVYLCASRSTGENQPQHFGDGTRLSIL.